This T cell receptor (beta chain) was sequenced for a study of early T cells in non-severe SARS-CoV-2 infection. CDR3 length: 15 residues. Trimming left V 6 bases short and J 2 bases short, with 15 bases between. The germline V gene encodes CDR1 MDHEN and CDR2 SYDVKM. There are a few counts of this clonotype. Individual cDNA molecules were tagged with unique molecular identifiers, the study reported. TCRdb reprocessed the 5' RACE reads via MiXCR and lists one record per CDR3 protein. The sample holds some 96,000 distinct CDR3 sequences; about 15% are singletons and the top ten take around 5.1%. The TCR comes from an adult who was a healthcare worker with PCR-confirmed SARS-CoV-2 infection or an uninfected control (not recorded which). The chain is built from TRBV28 and TRBJ2-3, with D perhaps TRBD2 (6 bases). Sequenced material: whole blood. CDR3 sequence (DNA): TGTGCCAGCAGCGGGAGAGACTCTCCCACAGATACGCAGTATTTT. Encoded protein: CASSGRDSPTDTQYF.